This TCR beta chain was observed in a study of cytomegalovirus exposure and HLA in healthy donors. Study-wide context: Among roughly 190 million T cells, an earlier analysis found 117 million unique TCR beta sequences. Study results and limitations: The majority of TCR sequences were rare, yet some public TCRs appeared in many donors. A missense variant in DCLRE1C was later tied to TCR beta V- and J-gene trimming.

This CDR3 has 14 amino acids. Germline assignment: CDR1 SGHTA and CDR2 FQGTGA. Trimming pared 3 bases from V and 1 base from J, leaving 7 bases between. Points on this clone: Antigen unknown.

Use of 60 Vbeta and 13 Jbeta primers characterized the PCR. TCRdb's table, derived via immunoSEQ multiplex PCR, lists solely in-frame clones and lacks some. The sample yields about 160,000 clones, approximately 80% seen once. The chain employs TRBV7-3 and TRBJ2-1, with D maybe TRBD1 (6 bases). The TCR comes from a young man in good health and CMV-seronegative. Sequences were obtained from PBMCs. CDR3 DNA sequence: TGTGCCAGCAGCTTTACAGGGTCCTACAATGAGCAGTTCTTC. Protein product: CASSFTGSYNEQFF.